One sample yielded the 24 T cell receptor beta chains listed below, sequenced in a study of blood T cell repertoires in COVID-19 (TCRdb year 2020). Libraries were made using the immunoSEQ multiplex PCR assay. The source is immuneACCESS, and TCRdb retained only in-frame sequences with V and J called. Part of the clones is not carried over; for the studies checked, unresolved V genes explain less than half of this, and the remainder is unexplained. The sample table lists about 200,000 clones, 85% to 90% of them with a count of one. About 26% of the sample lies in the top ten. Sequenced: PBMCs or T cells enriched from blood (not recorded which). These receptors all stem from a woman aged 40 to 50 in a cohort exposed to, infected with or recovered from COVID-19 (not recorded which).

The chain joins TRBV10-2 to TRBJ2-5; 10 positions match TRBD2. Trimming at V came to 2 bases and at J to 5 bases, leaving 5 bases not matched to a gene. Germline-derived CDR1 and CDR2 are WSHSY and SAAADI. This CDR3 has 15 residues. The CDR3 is CASSESGRATETQYF. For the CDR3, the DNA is TGCGCCAGCAGTGAGAGCGGGAGGGCCACGGAGACCCAGTACTTC.

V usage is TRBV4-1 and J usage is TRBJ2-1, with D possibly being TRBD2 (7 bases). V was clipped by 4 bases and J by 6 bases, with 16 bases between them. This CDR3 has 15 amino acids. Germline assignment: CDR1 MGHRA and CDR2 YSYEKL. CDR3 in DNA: TGCGCCAGCAGCCTCGGGGGGCTAGCGGCCAATGAGCAGTTCTTC. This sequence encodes CASSLGGLAANEQFF.

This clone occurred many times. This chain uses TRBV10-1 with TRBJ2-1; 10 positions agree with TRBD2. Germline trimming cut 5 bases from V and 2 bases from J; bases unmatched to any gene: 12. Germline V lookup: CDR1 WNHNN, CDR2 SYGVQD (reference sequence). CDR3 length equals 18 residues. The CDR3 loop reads CASSRQREGLTPYNEQFF. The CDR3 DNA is TGCGCCAGCAGTAGGCAGCGGGAGGGCCTTACCCCCTACAATGAGCAGTTCTTC.

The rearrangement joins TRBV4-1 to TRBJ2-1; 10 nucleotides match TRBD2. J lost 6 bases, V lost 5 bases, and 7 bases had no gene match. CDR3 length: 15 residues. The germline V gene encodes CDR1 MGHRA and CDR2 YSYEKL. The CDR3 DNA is TGCGCCAGCAGCATAAGCGGGGGGGGCAGCAATGAGCAGTTCTTC. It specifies CASSISGGGSNEQFF.

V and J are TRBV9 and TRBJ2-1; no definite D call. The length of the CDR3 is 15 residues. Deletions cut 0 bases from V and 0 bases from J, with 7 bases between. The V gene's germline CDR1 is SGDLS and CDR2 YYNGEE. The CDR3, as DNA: TGTGCCAGCAGCGTAGAACAGAGCTCCTACAATGAGCAGTTCTTC. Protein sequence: CASSVEQSSYNEQFF.

CDR3 sequence reads: CASSEPVNRGGNQPQHF. CDR3 DNA sequence: TGTGCCAGCAGCGAACCCGTAAACAGGGGGGGCAATCAGCCCCAGCATTTT. V and J are TRBV21-1 and TRBJ1-5; the table's D call, TRBD1, was not checked against the DNA. TRBV21-1 corresponds to a pseudogene. The CDR3 totals 17 residues.

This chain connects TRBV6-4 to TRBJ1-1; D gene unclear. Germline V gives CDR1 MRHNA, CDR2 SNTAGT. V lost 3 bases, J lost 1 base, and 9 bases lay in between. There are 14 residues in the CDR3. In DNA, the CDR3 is TGTGCCAGCAGTGAGGACGGGAGGAACACTGAAGCTTTCTTT. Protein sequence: CASSEDGRNTEAFF.

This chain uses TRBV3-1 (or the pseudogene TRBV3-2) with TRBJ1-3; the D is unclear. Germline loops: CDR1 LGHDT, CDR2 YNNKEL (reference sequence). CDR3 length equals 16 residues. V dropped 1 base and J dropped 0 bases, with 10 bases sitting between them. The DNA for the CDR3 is TGTGCCAGCAGCCAAGTGGGCCAGTACTCTGGAAACACCATATATTTT. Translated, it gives CASSQVGQYSGNTIYF.

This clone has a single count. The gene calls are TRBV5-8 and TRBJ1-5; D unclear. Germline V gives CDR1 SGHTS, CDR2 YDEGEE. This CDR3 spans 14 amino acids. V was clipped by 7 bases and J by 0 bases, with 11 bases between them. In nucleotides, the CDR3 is TGTGCCAGCGAGGGCCTGTATAGCAATCAGCCCCAGCATTTT. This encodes CASEGLYSNQPQHF.

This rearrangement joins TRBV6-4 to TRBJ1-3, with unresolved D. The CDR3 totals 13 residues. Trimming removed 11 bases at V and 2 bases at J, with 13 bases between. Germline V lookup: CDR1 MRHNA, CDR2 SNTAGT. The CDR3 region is CAARGLPGNTIYF. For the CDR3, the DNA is TGTGCCGCTAGAGGGCTCCCTGGAAACACCATATATTTT.

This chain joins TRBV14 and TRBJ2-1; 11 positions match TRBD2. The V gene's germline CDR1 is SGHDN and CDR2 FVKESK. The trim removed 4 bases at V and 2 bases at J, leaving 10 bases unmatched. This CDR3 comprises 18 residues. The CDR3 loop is CASSRPSGRSKAYNEQFF. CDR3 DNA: TGTGCCAGCAGCCGTCCTAGCGGGAGGTCGAAGGCCTACAATGAGCAGTTCTTC.

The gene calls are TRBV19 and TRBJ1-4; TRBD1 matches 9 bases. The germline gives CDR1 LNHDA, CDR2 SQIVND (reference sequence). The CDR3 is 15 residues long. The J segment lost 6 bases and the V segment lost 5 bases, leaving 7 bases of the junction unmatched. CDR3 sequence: CASSSDRTGDEKLFF. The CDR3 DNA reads TGTGCCAGTAGTTCCGACAGGACAGGGGATGAAAAACTGTTTTTT. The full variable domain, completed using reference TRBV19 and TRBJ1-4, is DGGITQSPKYLFRKEGQNVTLSCEQNLNHDAMYWYRQDPGQGLRLIYYSQIVNDFQKGDIAEGYSVSREKKESFPLTVTSAQKNPTAFYLCASSSDRTGDEKLFFGSGTQLSVL.

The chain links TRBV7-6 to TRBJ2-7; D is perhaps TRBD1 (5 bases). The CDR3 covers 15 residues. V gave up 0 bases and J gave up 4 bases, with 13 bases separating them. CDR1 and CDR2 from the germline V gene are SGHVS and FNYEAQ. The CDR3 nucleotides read TGTGCCAGCAGCTTAGCCATGAACAGGTTTTACGAGCAGTACTTC. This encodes CASSLAMNRFYEQYF.

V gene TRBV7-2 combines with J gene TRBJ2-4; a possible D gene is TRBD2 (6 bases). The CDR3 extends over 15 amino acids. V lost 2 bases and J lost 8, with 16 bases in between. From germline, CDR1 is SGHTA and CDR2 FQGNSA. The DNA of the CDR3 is TGTGCCAGCAGCTTAAAAGCGGGTCACGGGGACATTCAGTACTTC. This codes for CASSLKAGHGDIQYF.

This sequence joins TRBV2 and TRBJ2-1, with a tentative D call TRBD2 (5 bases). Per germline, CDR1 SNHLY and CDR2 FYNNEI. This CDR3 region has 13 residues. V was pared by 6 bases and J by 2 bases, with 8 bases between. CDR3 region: CASRRATYNEQFF. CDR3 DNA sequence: TGTGCCAGCAGGCGGGCCACCTACAATGAGCAGTTCTTC.

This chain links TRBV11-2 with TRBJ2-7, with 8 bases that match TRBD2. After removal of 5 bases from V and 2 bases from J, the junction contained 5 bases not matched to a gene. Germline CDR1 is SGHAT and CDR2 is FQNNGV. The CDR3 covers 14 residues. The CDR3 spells CASSMGSGAYEQYF. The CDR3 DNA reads TGTGCCAGCAGCATGGGTAGCGGGGCCTACGAGCAGTACTTC.

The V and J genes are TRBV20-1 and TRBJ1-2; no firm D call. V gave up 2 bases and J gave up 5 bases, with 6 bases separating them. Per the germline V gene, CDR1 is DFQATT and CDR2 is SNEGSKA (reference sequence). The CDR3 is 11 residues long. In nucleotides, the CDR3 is TGCAGTGCTAGACAGATATATGGCTACACCTTC. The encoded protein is CSARQIYGYTF.

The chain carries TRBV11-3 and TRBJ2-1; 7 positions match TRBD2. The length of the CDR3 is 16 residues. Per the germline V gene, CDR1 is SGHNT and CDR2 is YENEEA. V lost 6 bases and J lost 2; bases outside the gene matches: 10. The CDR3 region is CASRPRGERPYNEQFF. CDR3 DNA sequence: TGTGCCAGCAGACCCCGGGGGGAGAGACCCTACAATGAGCAGTTCTTC.

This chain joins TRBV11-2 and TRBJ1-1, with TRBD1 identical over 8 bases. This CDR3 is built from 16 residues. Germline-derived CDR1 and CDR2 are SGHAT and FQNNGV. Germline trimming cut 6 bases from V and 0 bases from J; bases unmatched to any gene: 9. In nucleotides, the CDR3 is TGTGCCAGCAGAACCATTCGACAGGGGATGAACACTGAAGCTTTCTTT. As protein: CASRTIRQGMNTEAFF.

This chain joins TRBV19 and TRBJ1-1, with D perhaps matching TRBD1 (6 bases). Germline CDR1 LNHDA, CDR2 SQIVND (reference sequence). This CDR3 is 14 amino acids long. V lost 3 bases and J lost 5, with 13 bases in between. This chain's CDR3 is CASSMPGGNTEAFF. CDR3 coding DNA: TGTGCCAGTAGTATGCCTGGGGGCAATACTGAAGCTTTCTTT. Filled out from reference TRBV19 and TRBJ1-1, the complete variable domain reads DGGITQSPKYLFRKEGQNVTLSCEQNLNHDAMYWYRQDPGQGLRLIYYSQIVNDFQKGDIAEGYSVSREKKESFPLTVTSAQKNPTAFYLCASSMPGGNTEAFFGQGTRLTVV.

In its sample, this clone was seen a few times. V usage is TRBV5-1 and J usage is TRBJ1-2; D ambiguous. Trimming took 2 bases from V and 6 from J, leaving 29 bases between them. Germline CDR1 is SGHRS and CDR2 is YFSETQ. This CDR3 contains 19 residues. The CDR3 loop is CASSFRPREETAPRDGYTF. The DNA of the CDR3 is TGCGCCAGCAGCTTCCGACCGCGCGAGGAGACGGCCCCGCGGGATGGCTACACCTTC.

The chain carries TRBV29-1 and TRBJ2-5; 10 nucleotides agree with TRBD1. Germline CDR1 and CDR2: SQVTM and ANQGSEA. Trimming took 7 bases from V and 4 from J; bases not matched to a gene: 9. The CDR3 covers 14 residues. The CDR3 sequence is CSAGDRGLGETQYF. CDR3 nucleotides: TGCAGCGCGGGGGACAGGGGCTTGGGAGAGACCCAGTACTTC.

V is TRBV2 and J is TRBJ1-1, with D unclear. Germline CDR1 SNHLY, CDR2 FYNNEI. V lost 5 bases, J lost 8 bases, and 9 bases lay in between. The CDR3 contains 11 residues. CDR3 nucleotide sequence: TGTGCCAGCAGTCTAACGGTGGAAGCTTTCTTT. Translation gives CASSLTVEAFF.

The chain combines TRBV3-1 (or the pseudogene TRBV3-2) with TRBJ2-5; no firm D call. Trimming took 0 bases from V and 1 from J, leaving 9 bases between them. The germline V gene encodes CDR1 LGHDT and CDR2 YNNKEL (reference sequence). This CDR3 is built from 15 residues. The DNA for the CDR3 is TGTGCCAGCAGCCAAGATCTGGGCTTCCAAGAGACCCAGTACTTC. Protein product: CASSQDLGFQETQYF.